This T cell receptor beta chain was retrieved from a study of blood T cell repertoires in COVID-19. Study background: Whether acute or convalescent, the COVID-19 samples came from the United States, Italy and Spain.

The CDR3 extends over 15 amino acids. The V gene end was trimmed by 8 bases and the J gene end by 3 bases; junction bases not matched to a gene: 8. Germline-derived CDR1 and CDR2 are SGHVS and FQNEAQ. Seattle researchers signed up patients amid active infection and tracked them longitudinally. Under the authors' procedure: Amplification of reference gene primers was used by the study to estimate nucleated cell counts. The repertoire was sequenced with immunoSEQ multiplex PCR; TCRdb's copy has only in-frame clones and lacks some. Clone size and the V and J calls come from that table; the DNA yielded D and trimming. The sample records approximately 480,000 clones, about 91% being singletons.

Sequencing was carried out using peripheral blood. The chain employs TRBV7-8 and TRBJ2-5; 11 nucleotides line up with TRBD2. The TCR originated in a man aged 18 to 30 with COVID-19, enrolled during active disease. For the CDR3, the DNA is TGTGCCAGCCTCGCCTTAGCGGGAGGGAAAGAGACCCAGTACTTC. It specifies CASLALAGGKETQYF.